This record covers a single T cell receptor beta chain. The antigen remains undetermined. This sample was taken from a study of T cells after yellow fever vaccination. Study results and caveats: It was a weaker secondary response, yet one that peaked faster, at day 5 versus 15.

A 5'RACE template-switching step, the method used to make TCR cDNA, added a universal primer site and UMIs. TCRdb re-called the 5' RACE reads through MiXCR, storing one row per CDR3 protein. The sample holds about 170,000 distinct CDR3 sequences, approximately 6.2% seen once. The V gene's germline CDR1 is SGHRS and CDR2 YFSETQ. The CDR3 consists of 17 residues. V was trimmed by 0 bases and J by 0 bases, leaving 14 bases between them. The clonotype originates from a man aged 18-30 years who received the YFV17D yellow fever vaccine. The starting material was CD4+ T cells sorted from PBMCs, obtained on the day of the first yellow fever vaccination. The gene calls are TRBV5-1 and TRBJ2-3, with D possibly TRBD2 on 6 matching bases. Written as DNA, the CDR3 is TGCGCCAGCAGCTTGGCCACTAGCCCGATCAGCACAGATACGCAGTATTTT. Translated: CASSLATSPISTDTQYF.